These 15 T cell receptor beta chains originate from one sample sequenced in a study of blood T cell repertoires in COVID-19. Profiling relied on immunoSEQ multiplex PCR, and the TCRdb table lists in-frame clones only, not all of them. This sample has approximately 250,000 clones, with 80% to 85% found just once. The sample consisted of peripheral blood. The receptors were gathered from a woman aged 40 to 50 who had recovered from COVID-19.

The chain joins TRBV30 to TRBJ1-3, with D unresolved. Germline V lookup: CDR1 GTSNPN, CDR2 SVGIG (reference sequence). The V gene lost 7 bases and the J gene lost 4 bases, with 11 bases spanning the gap. The CDR3 is 12 residues long. The chain's CDR3 is CASLTLGNTIYF. DNA for the CDR3: TGTGCCTCCCTAACCCTCGGAAACACCATATATTTT.

This sequence joins TRBV6-5 and TRBJ2-7, with 8 positions matching TRBD1. CDR3 length equals 15 residues. Germline V lookup: CDR1 MNHEY, CDR2 SVGAGI. The V gene end was trimmed by 3 bases and the J gene end by 2 bases; junction bases not matched to a gene: 6. The CDR3 coding sequence is TGTGCCAGCAGTTATGGACAGGGAAACCCCTACGAGCAGTACTTC. This translates into CASSYGQGNPYEQYF.

V gene TRBV28 combines with J gene TRBJ2-3, with TRBD1 matching 9 bases. The CDR3 is 14 residues long. Per germline, CDR1 MDHEN and CDR2 SYDVKM. V shed 6 bases and J 5 bases; nucleotides not matched to a gene: 6. CDR3 in amino acids: CASSRTGAEDTQYF. Written as DNA, the CDR3 is TGTGCCAGCAGCAGGACAGGGGCTGAAGATACGCAGTATTTT.

The genes are TRBV5-4 and TRBJ1-1; maybe TRBD1 (5 bases). This CDR3 contains 14 residues. The V end was cut by 4 bases, the J end by 4 bases, with 14 bases between. Germline CDR1 reads SGHNT; CDR2 reads YYREEE (reference sequence). The CDR3 DNA is TGTGCCAGCAGCCCGGGGGTCCGGGGCACTGAAGCTTTCTTT. Translation: CASSPGVRGTEAFF.

This rearrangement joins TRBV15 to TRBJ1-2; D perhaps matches TRBD1 (5 bases). V dropped 0 bases and J dropped 5 bases, with 16 bases sitting between them. The CDR3 length is 16 residues. Germline V CDR1 and CDR2: LNHNV, YYDKDF (reference sequence). This chain's CDR3 is CATSRDRAGMGYGYTF. The CDR3 coding sequence is TGTGCCACCAGCAGAGATCGGGCAGGGATGGGGTATGGCTACACCTTC.

This rearrangement joins TRBV29-1 to TRBJ1-2; D may be TRBD1 (5 bases). This CDR3 spans 13 amino acids. Germline V gene data show CDR1 as SQVTM and CDR2 as ANQGSEA. The V end was cut by 0 bases, the J end by 4 bases, with 9 bases between. CDR3: CSVEDYRSYGYTF. In nucleotides, the CDR3 is TGCAGCGTTGAAGATTACAGGAGCTATGGCTACACCTTC.

The chain employs TRBV7-2 and TRBJ1-4; TRBD1 matches 7 bases. Germline lookup yields CDR1 SGHTA and CDR2 FQGNSA. Trimming took 1 base from V and 8 from J; bases not matched to a gene: 4. The CDR3 is made up of 14 amino acids. The CDR3 loop is CASSLVGQFEKLFF. The CDR3 DNA is TGTGCCAGCAGCTTAGTGGGACAGTTCGAAAAACTGTTTTTT.

The rearrangement joins TRBV15 to TRBJ1-4, with D perhaps matching TRBD1 (5 bases). Germline V CDR1 and CDR2: LNHNV, YYDKDF (reference sequence). The length of the CDR3 is 16 residues. V was trimmed by 1 base and J by 4 bases, leaving 13 bases between them. The CDR3 DNA reads as TGTGCCACCAGCAGAGCCCGACGGGGGGGTAATGAAAAACTGTTTTTT. Encoded protein: CATSRARRGGNEKLFF.

About this clone itself: Additional DNA sequences in this sample encode the identical CDR3. This chain links TRBV11-2 with TRBJ1-2; D call uncertain. Trimming left V 1 base short and J 4 bases short, with 7 bases between. In germline, CDR1 is SGHAT, CDR2 FQNNGV. This CDR3 has 13 amino acids. This CDR3 is CASSLGRSYGYTF. The CDR3 DNA follows: TGTGCCAGCAGCTTAGGTCGGAGCTATGGCTACACCTTC.

The V gene is TRBV7-9, the J gene TRBJ2-4; D may be TRBD1 (7 bases). V gave up 3 bases and J gave up 6 bases, with 24 bases separating them. CDR3 size: 18 residues. In germline, CDR1 is SEHNR, CDR2 FQNEAQ (reference sequence). The CDR3 bases are TGTGCCAGCAGCTTTCCCCGGGGGAAGAGGGGGCTGGGAAACATTCAGTACTTC. Translating gives CASSFPRGKRGLGNIQYF.

CDR3 DNA: TGCGCCAGCAGCTCAGAAGACTATGGCTACACCTTC. It yields the protein CASSSEDYGYTF. The chain employs TRBV5-1 and TRBJ1-2; D remains ambiguous. The V gene lost 3 bases and the J gene lost 3 bases, with 6 bases spanning the gap. The CDR3 extends over 12 amino acids. The germline V gene has CDR1 SGHRS and CDR2 YFSETQ.

The V gene is TRBV7-8, the J gene TRBJ2-3; TRBD2 might be the D (6 bases). Trimming left V 3 bases short and J 2 bases short, with 15 bases between. CDR1 and CDR2 from the germline V gene are SGHVS and FQNEAQ. The CDR3 length is 16 residues. The CDR3 region is CASSFRRVKPTDTQYF. CDR3 bases: TGTGCCAGCAGCTTCCGGAGGGTTAAACCCACAGATACGCAGTATTTT.

J is TRBJ2-5 and V is TRBV5-1, with 8 bases that match TRBD1. The germline gives CDR1 SGHRS, CDR2 YFSETQ. The CDR3 runs 15 residues. The ends lost 3 bases at V and 5 bases at J; junction bases unmatched: 9. As DNA, the CDR3 is TGCGCCAGCAGCTCCGGGACAGGAGGAGCGGAGACCCAGTACTTC. This encodes CASSSGTGGAETQYF.

This clone was observed once. The gene calls are TRBV2 and TRBJ1-1; 9 bases match TRBD1. The V segment lost 5 bases and the J segment 5 bases; nucleotides outside the gene matches: 3. The CDR3 totals 13 residues. Germline V gives CDR1 SNHLY, CDR2 FYNNEI. The CDR3 loop reads CASSRDRETEAFF. Written as DNA, the CDR3 is TGTGCCAGCAGTCGGGACAGGGAAACTGAAGCTTTCTTT.

This CDR3 is CASSDPGQVQHF. CDR3 DNA sequence: TGTGCCAGCAGTGATCCAGGGCAGGTCCAGCATTTT. This chain connects TRBV6-1 to TRBJ1-5; possibly TRBD1 for D (5 bases). This CDR3 spans 12 amino acids. Germline assignment: CDR1 MNHNS and CDR2 SASEGT. Trimming removed 3 bases at V and 12 bases at J, with 12 bases between.